This T cell receptor beta chain was captured by sequencing in a study of T cell responses to AZD1222 COVID-19 vaccine. For this clone: Its antigen remains unknown.

Study-level findings and limits: Spike-spanning, vaccine-associated CD4 TCRs were dominant at 160-218 and 743-854.

The data were produced by immunoSEQ multiplex PCR, yet TCRdb's version contains in-frame clones alone and is incomplete. Of 110,000 to 150,000 clones listed, approximately 94% are singletons. The source material was peripheral blood, sampled on day 0 of AZD1222 vaccination. The TCR comes from an adult in good health.

CDR3 nucleotide sequence: TGTGCCAGCAGCCAAGAATGGCTAGCGGGGAAAGAAGAGACCCAGTACTTC. It specifies CASSQEWLAGKEETQYF. The chain employs TRBV3-1 (or the pseudogene TRBV3-2) and TRBJ2-5; 9 nucleotides agree with TRBD2. This CDR3 is 17 amino acids long. The J segment lost 3 bases and the V segment lost 0 bases, leaving 8 bases of the junction unmatched. Germline CDR1 and CDR2: LGHDT and YNNKEL (reference sequence).